This T cell receptor beta chain is from a study of cytomegalovirus exposure and HLA in healthy donors. Per the germline V gene, CDR1 is MNHNS and CDR2 is SASEGT. CDR3 length: 16 residues. V was shortened by 4 bases and J by 8 bases, with 23 bases between the two germline ends. The PCR was carried out with 60 Vbeta primers and 13 Jbeta primers. In the study's own analysis: Counted up in a later analysis, unique TCR beta chains came to about 80 million, with about 10 million shared. Data came from immunoSEQ multiplex PCR; TCRdb stores just in-frame clones and leaves some out. That table gives V, J and clone size, and the DNA gave D and trimming. The table includes 95,000 to 150,000 clones, 75% to 90% detected once.

This TCR came from a female donor in good health and CMV-seropositive. The chain carries TRBV6-1 and TRBJ1-2; tentatively, D is TRBD1 (6 bases). Sequenced: PBMCs. The CDR3 sequence: CASSGVTGLELWGYTF. CDR3 DNA sequence: TGTGCCAGCAGTGGAGTCACAGGGTTGGAACTATGGGGCTACACCTTC.